This TCR beta chain was profiled in a study of identifying expanded T cells in peripheral blood. Concerning this clone: Its specificity is unknown.

General study results and limits: Over approximately two and four weeks, about 15 and 18 clones changed, versus roughly 1.1 between replicates. Clone count variance between roughly 2-week samples rose with total template count.

The assay was immunoSEQ multiplex PCR, and TCRdb's table has in-frame clones only and misses some. The table lists under 150,000 clones, 70% to 90% of them singletons, with more than 7% in the top ten. During the collection period, no donor immune events like infections were recorded. Per germline, CDR1 ENHRY and CDR2 SYGVKD. CDR3 length: 14 residues. V lost 0 bases and J 4 bases, leaving 9 bases between the germline ends. Sequencing used blood. This chain connects TRBV10-3 to TRBJ2-5; weak D call: TRBD2 (6 bases). This clonotype originated in a person between 18 and 75 years old in good health. The CDR3 region is CAISESVAAETQYF. CDR3 DNA: TGTGCCATCAGTGAGTCGGTAGCGGCAGAGACCCAGTACTTC.